These 22 T cell receptor beta chains came from one sample sequenced in a study of blood T cell repertoires in COVID-19. Here immunoSEQ multiplex PCR was the method, and the copy in TCRdb shows in-frame clones only, minus some. Found here are 300,000 to 400,000 clones, 70% to 90% of them singletons; the top ten hold more than 0.95%. The material sequenced was PBMCs or T cells enriched from blood (not recorded which). The receptors shown here come from a woman aged 18-30 years who had recovered from COVID-19.

V and J are TRBV18 and TRBJ2-7; TRBD2 might be the D (5 bases). The CDR3 is made up of 13 amino acids. Germline CDR1 KGHSH, CDR2 LQKENI. V was clipped by 3 bases and J by 3 bases, with 9 bases between them. The CDR3 DNA reads as TGTGCCAGCTCACCGGGGAGAGTCTACGAGCAGTACTTC. Translation gives CASSPGRVYEQYF.

The chain joins TRBV18 to TRBJ1-1; perhaps TRBD1 as D (5 bases). The CDR3 totals 15 residues. CDR1 is KGHSH and CDR2 is LQKENI in the germline V gene. Trimming shortened V by 3 bases and J by 0 bases, and 11 bases separated the two germline ends. The CDR3 protein is CASSPPQGLNTEAFF. The CDR3 coding sequence is TGTGCCAGCTCACCCCCTCAGGGTTTGAACACTGAAGCTTTCTTT.

The gene calls are TRBV6-1 and TRBJ2-7; 8 bases align to TRBD1. Germline V gene lookup returns CDR1 MNHNS and CDR2 SASEGT. V trimming: 3 bases; J trimming: 4 bases; junction bases outside the gene matches: 11. The CDR3 totals 16 residues. The CDR3 loop reads CASSDLRGQEGYEQYF. CDR3 nucleotides: TGTGCCAGCAGTGACCTTAGGGGACAGGAGGGGTACGAGCAGTACTTC.

This clone was detected a few times. The chain links TRBV5-1 to TRBJ2-7; weak D call: TRBD1 (6 bases). The CDR3 totals 12 residues. Germline V gene lookup returns CDR1 SGHRS and CDR2 YFSETQ. The V end was cut by 2 bases, the J end by 5 bases, with 8 bases between. The CDR3: CASSFGDNEQYF. In nucleotides, the CDR3 is TGCGCCAGCAGCTTCGGGGACAACGAGCAGTACTTC.

The chain couples TRBV9 to TRBJ1-6; tentatively, D is TRBD1 (6 bases). V dropped 4 bases and J dropped 9 bases, with 17 bases sitting between them. Looked up from germline, CDR1 is SGDLS and CDR2 is YYNGEE. CDR3 length: 15 residues. For the CDR3, the DNA is TGTGCCAGCAGCCCCCCCCGGGGGGCGGGTTCACCCCTCCACTTT. This sequence encodes CASSPPRGAGSPLHF.

The chain carries TRBV5-8 and TRBJ2-7; 9 nucleotides agree with TRBD2. The CDR3 covers 15 residues. V gave up 0 bases and J gave up 9 bases; unmatched junction bases: 10. From germline, CDR1 is SGHTS and CDR2 YDEGEE. The DNA of the CDR3 is TGTGCCAGCAGCTTGGAGGGACTAGCACAAACAGGGCAGTACTTC. Encoded protein: CASSLEGLAQTGQYF.

The chain recombines TRBV18 with TRBJ1-2; weak D call: TRBD1 (5 bases). The CDR3 spans 14 residues. CDR1 and CDR2 (germline): KGHSH, LQKENI. Deletions cut 6 bases from V and 2 bases from J, with 13 bases between. CDR3 protein: CASSPPGRNYGYTF. CDR3 coding DNA: TGTGCCAGCTCCCCGCCAGGGAGGAACTATGGCTACACCTTC.

This sequence joins TRBV4-3 and TRBJ2-5; 8 bases line up with TRBD2. Germline V CDR1 and CDR2: LGHNA, YSLEER. J was trimmed by 5 bases and V by 4 bases; bases with no gene match: 12. CDR3 length equals 16 residues. CDR3 in amino acids: CASSPGAVAGWETQYF. CDR3 DNA sequence: TGCGCCAGCAGCCCCGGGGCGGTAGCGGGGTGGGAGACCCAGTACTTC.

The genes are TRBV6-6 and TRBJ1-6; 8 nucleotides line up with TRBD1. The V segment lost 6 bases and the J segment 10 bases; nucleotides outside the gene matches: 11. This CDR3 is 15 amino acids long. From germline, CDR1 is MNHNY and CDR2 SVGAGI (reference sequence). CDR3: CASSLTGDGWSPLHF. DNA for the CDR3: TGTGCCAGCAGCTTGACAGGGGATGGGTGGTCACCCCTCCACTTT.

A single count supports this clone. This chain uses TRBV5-6 with TRBJ2-7; no clear D. The CDR3 length is 13 residues. Germline lookup yields CDR1 SGHDT and CDR2 YYEEEE. V was clipped by 0 bases and J by 3 bases, with 7 bases between them. The CDR3 DNA follows: TGTGCCAGCAGCTTGGACACTAACTACGAGCAGTACTTC. Protein sequence: CASSLDTNYEQYF.

The chain links TRBV29-1 to TRBJ1-4, with 7 bases that match TRBD1. CDR1 SQVTM and CDR2 ANQGSEA come from the germline V gene. Losses at the gene ends were 5 bases for V and 5 bases for J; bases not matched to a gene: 8. The CDR3 runs to 14 residues. The CDR3 sequence is CSVPVGGGNEKLFF. CDR3 DNA sequence: TGCAGCGTTCCTGTTGGAGGGGGCAATGAAAAACTGTTTTTT.

This clone has a single count. This chain connects TRBV9 to TRBJ2-2; TRBD1 matches 10 bases. The CDR3 consists of 16 residues. V lost 3 bases to trimming and J lost 0 bases; unmatched junction nucleotides: 2. Germline CDR1 SGDLS, CDR2 YYNGEE. The CDR3, as DNA: TGTGCCAGCAGCGCCGGGACAGGGGCGAACACCGGGGAGCTGTTTTTT. It encodes CASSAGTGANTGELFF.

The chain links TRBV24-1 to TRBJ1-2; D is possibly TRBD1 (5 bases). V lost 6 bases to trimming and J lost 3 bases, with 10 bases between them. Per the germline V gene, CDR1 is KGHDR and CDR2 is SFDVKD. The length of the CDR3 is 13 residues. The CDR3 here is CATSTDTDYGYTF. In DNA form, the CDR3 reads TGTGCCACCAGTACGGACACCGACTATGGCTACACCTTC.

The chain has TRBV7-8 and TRBJ1-1, with 8 bases matching TRBD1. This CDR3 is built from 13 residues. Germline assignment: CDR1 SGHVS and CDR2 FQNEAQ. Germline trimming cut 5 bases from V and 6 bases from J; bases unmatched to any gene: 5. The DNA for the CDR3 is TGTGCCAGCAGCCGATCCAGGGGGCCTGAAGCTTTCTTT. As protein: CASSRSRGPEAFF.

The chain links TRBV9 to TRBJ2-5; 7 bases line up with TRBD1. The junction had 1 base not matched to a gene; V was cut back by 0 bases and J by 5 bases. This CDR3 spans 13 amino acids. Per the germline V gene, CDR1 is SGDLS and CDR2 is YYNGEE. The CDR3 nucleotides are TGTGCCAGCAGCGTAGTACAGGGGGAGACCCAGTACTTC. Amino acids: CASSVVQGETQYF. The full variable domain, with the rest looked up from reference TRBV9 and TRBJ2-5, is DSGVTQTPKHLITATGQRVTLRCSPRSGDLSVYWYQQSLDQGLQFLIQYYNGEERAKGNILERFSAQQFPDLHSELNLSSLELGDSALYFCASSVVQGETQYFGPGTRLLVL.

V gene TRBV2 combines with J gene TRBJ1-2, with 11 bases lining up with TRBD1. Germline CDR1 SNHLY, CDR2 FYNNEI. This CDR3 contains 18 residues. The trim removed 10 bases at V and 2 bases at J, leaving 18 bases unmatched. The CDR3 region is CATQTLPGQGVTNYGYTF. CDR3 DNA: TGTGCCACCCAAACTTTACCGGGACAGGGGGTGACAAACTATGGCTACACCTTC. Full variable domain (missing parts from reference TRBV2 and TRBJ1-2): EPEVTQTPSHQVTQMGQEVILRCVPISNHLYFYWYRQILGQKVEFLVSFYNNEISEKSEIFDDQFSVERPDGSNFTLKIRSTKLEDSAMYFCATQTLPGQGVTNYGYTFGSGTRLTVV.

The V call is TRBV7-9, the J call TRBJ1-1; D is possibly TRBD1 (5 bases). CDR3 length equals 15 residues. V lost 0 bases and J 0 bases, leaving 8 bases between the germline ends. Germline lookup yields CDR1 SEHNR and CDR2 FQNEAQ (reference sequence). CDR3 sequence reads: CASSLAQGLNTEAFF. The CDR3 nucleotides read TGTGCCAGCAGCTTAGCGCAGGGTCTGAACACTGAAGCTTTCTTT.

V gene TRBV21-1 combines with J gene TRBJ2-1; TRBD1 reflects the table's D call only, with no check against the DNA. TRBV21-1 is shown as a pseudogene. The CDR3 is made up of 16 amino acids. The CDR3 region has the DNA TGTGCCAGCAGCAAAGGCCAGGGGAAAAGACCCAATGAGCAGTTCTTC. Translation gives CASSKGQGKRPNEQFF.

The rearrangement joins TRBV7-9 to TRBJ1-6, with D unclear. Germline values: CDR1 SEHNR, CDR2 FQNEAQ (reference sequence). Between the trimmed V and J ends, which lost 3 bases and 8 bases, there was a span of 20 bases. This CDR3 has 17 amino acids. The CDR3 reads CASSFPPRHKIDSPLHF. CDR3 in DNA: TGTGCCAGCAGCTTCCCCCCCAGGCACAAGATTGATTCACCCCTCCACTTT. Full variable domain (missing parts from reference TRBV7-9 and TRBJ1-6): DTGVSQNPRHKITKRGQNVTFRCDPISEHNRLYWYRQTLGQGPEFLTYFQNEAQLEKSRLLSDRFSAERPKGSFSTLEIQRTEQGDSAMYLCASSFPPRHKIDSPLHFGNGTRLTVT.

The chain uses TRBV19 and TRBJ2-7, with TRBD1 matching over 12 bases. Trimming took 9 bases from V and 5 from J; bases not matched to a gene: 8. CDR1 and CDR2 from the germline V gene are LNHDA and SQIVND (reference sequence). The CDR3 covers 14 residues. As DNA, the CDR3 is TGTGCCAGCCGACGGGACAGGGGGCGGCACGAGCAGTACTTC. Amino acids: CASRRDRGRHEQYF.

The V and J genes are TRBV16 and TRBJ2-7, with 8 bases aligning to TRBD2. The CDR3 extends over 16 amino acids. Germline V gives CDR1 KGHSY, CDR2 FQNENV. V shed 0 bases, J shed 0 bases, and the junction held 4 bases outside the gene matches. CDR3 loop: CASSQSGAGGSYEQYF. The CDR3 nucleotides read TGTGCCAGCAGCCAATCTGGCGCGGGGGGCTCCTACGAGCAGTACTTC.

This rearrangement joins TRBV7-2 to TRBJ2-7; D ambiguous. Germline V gene data show CDR1 as SGHTA and CDR2 as FQGNSA. Trimming took 1 base from V and 4 from J, leaving 11 bases between them. The CDR3 consists of 14 residues. The CDR3 reads CASSLERGWYEQYF. CDR3 DNA sequence: TGTGCCAGCAGCTTAGAACGAGGTTGGTACGAGCAGTACTTC.